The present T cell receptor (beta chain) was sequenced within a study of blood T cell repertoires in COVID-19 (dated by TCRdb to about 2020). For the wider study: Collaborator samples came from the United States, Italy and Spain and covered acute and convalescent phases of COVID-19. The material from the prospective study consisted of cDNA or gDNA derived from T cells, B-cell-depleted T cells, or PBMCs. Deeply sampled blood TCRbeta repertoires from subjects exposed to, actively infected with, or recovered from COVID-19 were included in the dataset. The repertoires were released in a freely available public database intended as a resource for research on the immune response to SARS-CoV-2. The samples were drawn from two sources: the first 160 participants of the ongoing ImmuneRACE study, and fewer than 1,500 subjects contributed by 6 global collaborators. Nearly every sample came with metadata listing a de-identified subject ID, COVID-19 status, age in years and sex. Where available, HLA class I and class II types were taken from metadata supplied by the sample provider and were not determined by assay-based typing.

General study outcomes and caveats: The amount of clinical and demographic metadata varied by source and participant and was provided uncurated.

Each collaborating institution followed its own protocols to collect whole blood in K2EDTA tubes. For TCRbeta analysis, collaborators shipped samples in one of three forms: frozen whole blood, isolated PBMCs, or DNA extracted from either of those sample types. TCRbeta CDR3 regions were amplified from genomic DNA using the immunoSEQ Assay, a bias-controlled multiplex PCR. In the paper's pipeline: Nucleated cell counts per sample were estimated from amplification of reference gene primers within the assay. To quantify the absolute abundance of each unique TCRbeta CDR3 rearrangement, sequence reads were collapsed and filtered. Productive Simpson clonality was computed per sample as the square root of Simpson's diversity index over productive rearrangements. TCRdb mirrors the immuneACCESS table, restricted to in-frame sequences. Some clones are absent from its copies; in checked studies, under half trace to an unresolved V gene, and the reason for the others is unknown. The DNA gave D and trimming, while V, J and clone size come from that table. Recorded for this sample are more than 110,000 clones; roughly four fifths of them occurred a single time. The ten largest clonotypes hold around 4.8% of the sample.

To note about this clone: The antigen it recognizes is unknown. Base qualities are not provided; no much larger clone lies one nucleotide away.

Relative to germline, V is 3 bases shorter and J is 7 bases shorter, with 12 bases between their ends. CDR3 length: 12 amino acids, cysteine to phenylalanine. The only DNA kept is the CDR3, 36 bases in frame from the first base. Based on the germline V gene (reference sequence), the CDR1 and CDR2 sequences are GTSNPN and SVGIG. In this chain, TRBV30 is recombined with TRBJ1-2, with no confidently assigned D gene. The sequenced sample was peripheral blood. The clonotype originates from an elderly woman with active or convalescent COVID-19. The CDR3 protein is CAWSPGGSGYTF. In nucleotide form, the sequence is TGTGCCTGGAGCCCCGGAGGGAGTGGCTACACCTTC.